The 21 T cell receptor beta chains below come from one sample, sequenced in a study of post-analysis software for immune sequencing data. Study-wide results and caveats: About 5 TRBV segments, including TRBV5-6, TRBV5-1 and TRBV20-1, were more frequent in patients than controls.

Their cognate antigens are unknown. Unique molecular identifiers tagged the TCR beta cDNA libraries. From the PCR reads, TCRdb called clonotypes with MiXCR, one entry per CDR3 protein. The sample has hundreds of thousands of distinct CDR3 sequences, 36% seen once. The sequenced sample consisted of blood. The receptor source for this set is a girl aged 10 to 17 with multiple sclerosis.

This clonotype has just a few counts. The V call is TRBV28, the J call TRBJ2-2, with a possible D match to TRBD2 (6 bases). The CDR3 runs 13 residues. The V end lost 8 bases, the J end lost 4 bases, and 11 bases lay between the germline ends. Germline lookup yields CDR1 MDHEN and CDR2 SYDVKM. CDR3 residues: CASPSGVTGELFF. The CDR3 region has the DNA TGTGCCAGCCCGTCGGGAGTCACCGGGGAGCTGTTTTTT.

In the case of this clonotype: A read error is possible here, since a much larger clone lies one base away. V and J are TRBV25-1 and TRBJ1-2; D perhaps matches TRBD1 (6 bases). The length of the CDR3 is 16 residues. The germline CDR1 and CDR2 sequences are MGHDK and SYGVNS. V lost 3 bases to trimming and J lost 2 bases, with 16 bases between them. This CDR3 is CASSEARGPANYGYTF. CDR3 coding DNA: TGTGCCAGCAGTGAGGCCCGGGGGCCCGCAAACTATGGCTACACCTTC.

This clonotype was counted many times. V gene TRBV7-9 combines with J gene TRBJ2-1; 14 bases align to TRBD2. Germline V gene lookup returns CDR1 SEHNR and CDR2 FQNEAQ (reference sequence). After removal of 4 bases from V and 3 bases from J, the junction contained 8 bases not matched to a gene. The CDR3 totals 18 residues. The CDR3 spells CASSWRLAGGKNYNEQFF. CDR3 DNA: TGTGCCAGCAGCTGGAGACTAGCGGGAGGGAAAAACTACAATGAGCAGTTCTTC. Combining the CDR3 with reference TRBV7-9 and TRBJ2-1 gives the whole variable domain DTGVSQNPRHKITKRGQNVTFRCDPISEHNRLYWYRQTLGQGPEFLTYFQNEAQLEKSRLLSDRFSAERPKGSFSTLEIQRTEQGDSAMYLCASSWRLAGGKNYNEQFFGPGTRLTVL.

Only a few counts were recorded for this clonotype. The V call is TRBV7-2, the J call TRBJ2-1; 8 nucleotides match TRBD2. V shed 5 bases and J 3 bases; nucleotides not matched to a gene: 12. The CDR3 totals 17 residues. Germline CDR1 reads SGHTA; CDR2 reads FQGNSA. The CDR3 here is CASSHRSGIGFYNEQFF. CDR3 DNA sequence: TGTGCCAGCAGCCACCGTAGCGGGATAGGGTTCTACAATGAGCAGTTCTTC.

The chain uses TRBV6-4 and TRBJ1-1, with unresolved D. Trimming left V 3 bases short and J 1 base short, with 6 bases between. CDR1 MRHNA and CDR2 SNTAGT come from the germline V gene. The CDR3 sequence is 13 residues long. The CDR3 DNA follows: TGTGCCAGCAGTGAGGGAAGGAACACTGAAGCTTTCTTT. Its protein product is CASSEGRNTEAFF.

This chain links TRBV28 with TRBJ2-1; no clear D. The CDR3 runs 14 residues. Germline assignment: CDR1 MDHEN and CDR2 SYDVKM. V lost 10 bases and J lost 7, with 20 bases in between. The CDR3 loop reads CANTDQDESNEQFF. CDR3 nucleotides: TGTGCCAACACCGACCAGGACGAGTCGAATGAGCAGTTCTTC.

Notes on this clonotype: A much larger clone sits a single nucleotide away, making a read error possible. This chain joins TRBV20-1 and TRBJ2-7, with unresolved D. Germline V gives CDR1 DFQATT, CDR2 SNEGSKA (reference sequence). Trimming left V 6 bases short and J 7 bases short, with 19 bases between. The CDR3 runs to 13 residues. The CDR3 sequence: CSASGPMVNEQYF. In DNA form, the CDR3 reads TGCAGTGCGTCGGGCCCCATGGTCAATGAGCAGTACTTC.

This clonotype was counted ten times or more. The genes are TRBV6-2 or TRBV6-3 and TRBJ2-1, with TRBD2 identical over 12 bases. Per the germline V gene, CDR1 is MNHEY and CDR2 is SVGEGT. The trim removed 8 bases at V and 3 bases at J, leaving 11 bases unmatched. CDR3 length equals 17 residues. The DNA for the CDR3 is TGTGCCAGCTCCAGGGAACTAGCGGGGGGACTCTACAATGAGCAGTTCTTC. Translated: CASSRELAGGLYNEQFF.

The table lists this clonotype with many counts. This chain connects TRBV7-2 to TRBJ1-2; perhaps TRBD1 as D (5 bases). Trimming left V 4 bases short and J 2 bases short, with 14 bases between. This CDR3 has 15 residues. In germline, CDR1 is SGHTA, CDR2 FQGNSA. CDR3 loop: CASSSDSTANYGYTF. The CDR3 DNA follows: TGTGCCAGCAGCTCCGATTCGACAGCCAACTATGGCTACACCTTC.

This clonotype has at least ten counts. This rearrangement joins TRBV7-9 to TRBJ2-7, with 11 bases that match TRBD2. V lost 6 bases and J lost 0; bases outside the gene matches: 7. Per the germline V gene, CDR1 is SEHNR and CDR2 is FQNEAQ (reference sequence). The length of the CDR3 is 16 residues. CDR3 protein: CASSSLTSGASYEQYF. The CDR3 nucleotides are TGTGCCAGCAGTTCCTTGACTAGCGGGGCCTCCTACGAGCAGTACTTC.

This clonotype was observed at least ten times. The chain has TRBV7-6 and TRBJ2-7, with D possibly being TRBD2 (5 bases). Germline CDR1 SGHVS, CDR2 FNYEAQ. CDR3 length equals 13 residues. Deletions cut 1 base from V and 2 bases from J, with 6 bases between. The CDR3 is CASSLGTPYEQYF. Written as DNA, the CDR3 is TGTGCCAGCAGCTTAGGGACTCCCTACGAGCAGTACTTC.

The chain joins TRBV20-1 to TRBJ2-1; D unclear. Germline CDR1 DFQATT, CDR2 SNEGSKA (reference sequence). Deletions cut 6 bases from V and 0 bases from J, with 18 bases between. There are 16 residues in the CDR3. The CDR3 sequence: CSANIASASSYNEQFF. Here the CDR3 DNA reads TGCAGTGCCAACATAGCTTCTGCAAGCTCCTACAATGAGCAGTTCTTC.

Many counts were recorded for this clonotype. The chain recombines TRBV28 with TRBJ2-5; a weak D match, TRBD1 (5 bases). The length of the CDR3 is 14 residues. Trimming stripped 3 bases from V and 5 bases from J, with 13 bases between. The germline CDR1 and CDR2 sequences are MDHEN and SYDVKM. CDR3 in DNA: TGTGCCAGCAGTTTTTCGGCCAGGGCTGAGACCCAGTACTTC. It is translated as CASSFSARAETQYF.

The chain links TRBV7-2 to TRBJ2-1; 8 positions match TRBD1. Germline-derived CDR1 and CDR2 are SGHTA and FQGNSA. CDR3 length: 14 amino acids. The V and J ends lost 4 bases and 8 bases, in that order; junction bases with no gene match: 7. The CDR3 region is CASSSMGQEDEQFF. CDR3 coding DNA: TGTGCCAGCAGCTCGATGGGACAGGAGGATGAGCAGTTCTTC.

This clonotype was seen ten or more times. The chain joins TRBV5-5 to TRBJ2-5; 7 positions match TRBD1. Germline CDR1 and CDR2: SGHKS and YYEKEE (reference sequence). Unmatched junction bases numbered 1, after V lost 2 bases and J lost 3 bases. This CDR3 is 13 amino acids long. CDR3 loop: CASSLTGEETQYF. The DNA of the CDR3 is TGTGCCAGCAGCTTAACAGGGGAAGAGACCCAGTACTTC.

In regard to this clonotype: A much larger clone differs from this one at a single base, so this may be a read error. The chain is built from TRBV24-1 and TRBJ2-3; D is uncertain. The end of the DNA is better explained by TRBJ1-5, so the J call may be wrong. The germline gives CDR1 KGHDR, CDR2 SFDVKD. This CDR3 is built from 14 residues. CDR3 region: CATADRTSTDTQHF. In DNA form, the CDR3 reads TGTGCCACGGCCGACCGGACTAGCACAGATACGCAGCATTTT.

This clonotype was observed at least ten times. This sequence joins TRBV29-1 and TRBJ1-5; D is uncertain. The CDR3 consists of 14 residues. Trimming left V 7 bases short and J 0 bases short, with 13 bases between. Germline V gene sequence: CDR1 SQVTM, CDR2 ANQGSEA. The CDR3 region is CSAASGASNQPQHF. In DNA form, the CDR3 reads TGCAGCGCTGCCTCGGGTGCTAGCAATCAGCCCCAGCATTTT.

This clonotype was observed at least ten times. The rearrangement joins TRBV18 to TRBJ2-3; TRBD1 matches 8 bases. This CDR3 spans 15 amino acids. Germline CDR1 and CDR2: KGHSH and LQKENI. J gave up 5 bases and V 2 bases, and 6 bases lay outside the gene matches. The CDR3 DNA reads TGTGCCAGCTCACCAAGGACAGGGAAAGGAGATACGCAGTATTTT. It is translated as CASSPRTGKGDTQYF.

The J gene is TRBJ1-1, the V gene TRBV9, with D maybe TRBD1 (5 bases). The CDR3 extends over 16 amino acids. Germline V gives CDR1 SGDLS, CDR2 YYNGEE. V was trimmed by 0 bases and J by 6 bases, leaving 18 bases between them. As DNA, the CDR3 is TGTGCCAGCAGCGTAGACTGGGGACTCCCGGCCCCTGAAGCTTTCTTT. It encodes CASSVDWGLPAPEAFF.

Ten or more counts support this clonotype. CDR3 coding DNA: TGCAGCGTTCGAGGGGAGGCTGGAAACACCATATATTTT. The encoded protein is CSVRGEAGNTIYF. This sequence joins TRBV29-1 and TRBJ1-3, with D maybe TRBD1 (5 bases). Germline lookup yields CDR1 SQVTM and CDR2 ANQGSEA. The V end lost 5 bases, the J end lost 2 bases, and 10 bases lay between the germline ends. The length of the CDR3 is 13 residues. Supplemented by reference TRBV29-1 and TRBJ1-3, the full variable domain reads SAVISQKPSRDICQRGTSLTIQCQVDSQVTMMFWYRQQPGQSLTLIATANQGSEATYESGFVIDKFPISRPNLTFSTLTVSNMSPEDSSIYLCSVRGEAGNTIYFGEGSWLTVV.

This clonotype showed up many times. The DNA is omitted, as the CDR3 cannot be located on it reliably, and the CDR3 follows TCRdb's listing. The chain combines TRBV24-1 with TRBJ2-5. Both ends counted, the CDR3 spans 13 residues. CDR1 KGHDR and CDR2 SFDVKD come from the germline V gene. CDR3 amino acids: CATSVPGSETQYF.